This entry lists 20 T cell receptor beta chains sequenced from one sample in a study of radiation and T cells in renal cell carcinoma. Method: immunoSEQ multiplex PCR; TCRdb's copy keeps in-frame clones and lacks some. The sample holds 150,000 to 200,000 clones; around 90% are singletons and the top ten take approximately 11%. Regarding time point: blood 4 weeks post-SBRT, at nephrectomy. Treatment specified: 15 Gy SBRT to primary tumor, nephrectomy 4 weeks later. The specimen was blood, collected from a patient whose treatment included radiotherapy and nephrectomy. The receptor source for this set is a woman aged 45-60 years with renal cell carcinoma.

This chain joins TRBV20-1 and TRBJ1-2; no clear D gene. This CDR3 comprises 11 residues. Trimming removed 5 bases from V and 8 bases from J, with 12 bases in between. CDR1 is DFQATT and CDR2 is SNEGSKA in the germline V gene (reference sequence). CDR3 in DNA: TGCAGTGCTGACTATGGTGCCGGCTACACCTTC. Amino acid sequence: CSADYGAGYTF.

V usage is TRBV19 and J usage is TRBJ1-2; TRBD1 agrees at 7 bases. The ends lost 4 bases at V and 7 bases at J; junction bases unmatched: 12. The V gene's germline CDR1 is LNHDA and CDR2 SQIVND (reference sequence). The CDR3 contains 15 residues. CDR3 coding DNA: TGTGCCAGTAGTACACCCGGGACAGACATCTCTGGCTACACCTTC. Its protein product is CASSTPGTDISGYTF.

This CDR3 is CASRERRAESYEQYF. CDR3 DNA: TGTGCCAGCAGGGAAAGGAGGGCCGAGTCCTACGAGCAGTACTTC. The J gene is TRBJ2-7, the V gene TRBV7-2; perhaps TRBD2 as D (6 bases). Trimming pared 6 bases from V and 1 base from J, leaving 16 bases between. CDR1 SGHTA and CDR2 FQGNSA come from the germline V gene. CDR3 length: 15 amino acids.

The chain uses TRBV4-3 and TRBJ1-1; D uncertain. The V gene lost 4 bases and the J gene lost 0 bases, with 6 bases spanning the gap. The germline gives CDR1 LGHNA, CDR2 YSLEER. The CDR3 length is 13 residues. The CDR3 nucleotides read TGCGCCAGCAGCCGGGGAATGAACACTGAAGCTTTCTTT. Amino acids: CASSRGMNTEAFF.

The chain is built from TRBV2 and TRBJ1-3; D remains ambiguous. Germline V gene lookup returns CDR1 SNHLY and CDR2 FYNNEI. CDR3 length: 17 amino acids. The V and J ends lost 2 bases and 0 bases respectively, with 14 bases between them. The CDR3, as DNA: TGTGCCAGCAGTGAAATGGGTCAGCCGTTCTCTGGAAACACCATATATTTT. Its translation is CASSEMGQPFSGNTIYF.

The chain is built from TRBV7-3 and TRBJ2-2; TRBD2 aligns across 10 bases. Germline V lookup: CDR1 SGHTA, CDR2 FQGTGA. The V and J ends lost 3 bases and 4 bases, in that order; junction bases with no gene match: 8. The CDR3 length is 17 residues. This CDR3 reads CASSLWASGGITGELFF. CDR3 sequence (DNA): TGTGCCAGCAGCTTGTGGGCTAGCGGGGGTATCACCGGGGAGCTGTTTTTT.

The V and J genes are TRBV5-6 and TRBJ1-2; D gene ambiguous. The germline V and J ends were trimmed by 0 bases and 3 bases, with 12 bases remaining between them. Germline assignment: CDR1 SGHDT and CDR2 YYEEEE. CDR3 length: 15 residues. CDR3 DNA: TGTGCCAGCAGCTTGGCCCCGGGGTTCTACTATGGCTACACCTTC. Its translation is CASSLAPGFYYGYTF.

This clone was recorded once. The genes are TRBV7-2 and TRBJ2-7, with a weak D call TRBD2 (5 bases). The length of the CDR3 is 14 residues. V was trimmed by 1 base and J by 1 base, leaving 8 bases between them. Germline V gives CDR1 SGHTA, CDR2 FQGNSA. CDR3 in amino acids: CASSLDTGSYEQYF. The CDR3 nucleotides read TGTGCCAGCAGCTTAGACACGGGGTCCTACGAGCAGTACTTC.

The chain links TRBV9 to TRBJ2-3, with 9 bases lining up with TRBD2. Trimming at V came to 0 bases and at J to 0 bases, leaving 5 bases not matched to a gene. This CDR3 is 17 amino acids long. Per germline, CDR1 SGDLS and CDR2 YYNGEE. The CDR3 sequence is CASSVGPSGASTDTQYF. Here the CDR3 DNA reads TGTGCCAGCAGCGTAGGGCCTAGCGGGGCTAGCACAGATACGCAGTATTTT. Looking up the rest from reference TRBV9 and TRBJ2-3 gives the full variable domain: DSGVTQTPKHLITATGQRVTLRCSPRSGDLSVYWYQQSLDQGLQFLIQYYNGEERAKGNILERFSAQQFPDLHSELNLSSLELGDSALYFCASSVGPSGASTDTQYFGPGTRLTVL.

The V gene is TRBV2, the J gene TRBJ1-4, with 7 bases lining up with TRBD1. The germline gives CDR1 SNHLY, CDR2 FYNNEI. CDR3 size: 15 residues. V was pared by 7 bases and J by 2 bases, with 7 bases of the junction left unmatched. The CDR3 region is CASNPQGTTNEKLFF. The CDR3, as DNA: TGTGCCAGCAACCCACAGGGGACGACTAATGAAAAACTGTTTTTT.

The J gene is TRBJ1-1, the V gene TRBV2; D is unclear. CDR3 length equals 15 residues. Germline values: CDR1 SNHLY, CDR2 FYNNEI. Trimming cost V 6 bases and J 1 base, with 15 bases left between them. The CDR3 sequence: CASSLGRPRNTEAFF. CDR3 nucleotide sequence: TGTGCCAGCAGCCTGGGCAGGCCTCGGAACACTGAAGCTTTCTTT.

This clone was seen more than once but under ten times. The genes are TRBV19 and TRBJ2-3, with 7 bases matching TRBD2. Per germline, CDR1 LNHDA and CDR2 SQIVND (reference sequence). This CDR3 is built from 15 residues. V was pared by 5 bases and J by 5 bases, with 10 bases of the junction left unmatched. CDR3 residues: CASSLSLGGLDTQYF. CDR3 nucleotide sequence: TGTGCCAGTAGTCTATCTCTCGGGGGGTTAGATACGCAGTATTTT.

This sequence joins TRBV11-2 and TRBJ2-3, with unresolved D. Germline lookup yields CDR1 SGHAT and CDR2 FQNNGV. Trimming left V 1 base short and J 3 bases short, with 14 bases between. The CDR3 spans 16 residues. CDR3 DNA: TGTGCCAGCAGCTTAGTGGGTCAGCCGAATACAGATACGCAGTATTTT. Amino acids: CASSLVGQPNTDTQYF.

The chain has TRBV19 and TRBJ1-2; 8 bases align to TRBD1. The CDR3 is made up of 15 amino acids. The junction had 9 bases not matched to a gene; V was cut back by 9 bases and J by 0 bases. Germline V gene sequence: CDR1 LNHDA, CDR2 SQIVND (reference sequence). Here the CDR3 DNA reads TGTGCCAGCAAGGGACAGGTTAGGCCTAACTATGGCTACACCTTC. Amino acid sequence: CASKGQVRPNYGYTF. Based on the CDR3 plus reference TRBV19 and TRBJ1-2, the full variable domain is DGGITQSPKYLFRKEGQNVTLSCEQNLNHDAMYWYRQDPGQGLRLIYYSQIVNDFQKGDIAEGYSVSREKKESFPLTVTSAQKNPTAFYLCASKGQVRPNYGYTFGSGTRLTVV.

The chain uses TRBV21-1 and TRBJ2-4. TRBV21-1 is annotated as a pseudogene. The CDR3 length is 18 residues. DNA of the CDR3: TGTGCCAGCAGCCCCCAGGAGTCTGAGACCCTAGCCAAAAACATTCAGTACTTC. Protein: CASSPQESETLAKNIQYF.

V gene TRBV10-3 combines with J gene TRBJ2-5; D perhaps matches TRBD1 (6 bases). CDR1 is ENHRY, CDR2 SYGVKD, per germline. Trimming left V 0 bases short and J 4 bases short, with 12 bases between. CDR3 length equals 15 residues. This CDR3 is CAISESSGAGETQYF. The CDR3 DNA sequence: TGTGCCATCAGTGAGTCCTCAGGGGCGGGAGAGACCCAGTACTTC.

This clone turned up a few times. The V call is TRBV19, the J call TRBJ1-2; tentative D call: TRBD1 (6 bases). The germline CDR1 and CDR2 sequences are LNHDA and SQIVND (reference sequence). The length of the CDR3 is 14 residues. V was shortened by 7 bases and J by 7 bases, with 19 bases between the two germline ends. The CDR3 loop reads CASTPTGALGGYTF. CDR3 coding DNA: TGTGCCAGTACCCCTACGGGGGCCTTAGGTGGCTACACCTTC.

Notes on this clone: A junction end diverges from the germline sequence, so it may reflect a read error. The V and J genes are TRBV7-7 and TRBJ2-5; D is perhaps TRBD1 (7 bases). CDR3 length: 14 residues. Germline V gives CDR1 SSHAT, CDR2 FNYEAQ (reference sequence). CDR3 amino acids: CASSRGTAEETQYF. CDR3 nucleotides: TGTGCTAGCAGCCGCGGGACAGCCGAAGAGACCCAGTACTTC.

The chain carries TRBV4-2 and TRBJ2-1, with D possibly TRBD2 on 5 matching bases. The V and J ends lost 1 base and 8 bases respectively, with 15 bases between them. Germline CDR1 and CDR2: LGHNA and YNFKEQ. This CDR3 contains 15 residues. CDR3 DNA: TGTGCCAGCAGCCAAGTGTTTGAGGGTCGGGATGAGCAGTTCTTC. Translation gives CASSQVFEGRDEQFF.

The chain joins TRBV2 to TRBJ2-1; D is unresolved. V lost 3 bases to trimming and J lost 12 bases, with 15 bases between them. Germline values: CDR1 SNHLY, CDR2 FYNNEI. The length of the CDR3 is 13 residues. The CDR3 region is CASSDYLNYVQFF. Written as DNA, the CDR3 is TGTGCCAGCAGTGACTATCTAAATTACGTGCAGTTCTTC. Variable domain in full (rest from reference TRBV2 and TRBJ2-1): EPEVTQTPSHQVTQMGQEVILRCVPISNHLYFYWYRQILGQKVEFLVSFYNNEISEKSEIFDDQFSVERPDGSNFTLKIRSTKLEDSAMYFCASSDYLNYVQFFGPGTRLTVL.